This T cell receptor beta chain was found in a study of blood T cells in healthy people across ages. PCR was performed a second time for about 6 to 11 cycles using a sample-barcoded 5' primer and a J-beta primer mix. MiXCR, applied by TCRdb to the 5' RACE reads, yields one record per CDR3 protein. The sample records about 930,000 distinct CDR3 sequences, almost 30% being singletons. V was shortened by 4 bases and J by 3 bases, with 15 bases between the two germline ends. The germline gives CDR1 MNHEY, CDR2 SVGAGI. This CDR3 is 15 amino acids long. Separately, the same data were catalogued under a study of T cells of mothers and their children.

The sequenced sample was blood. The clonotype originates from a woman in her 40s in good health. The chain employs TRBV6-5 and TRBJ1-1; D unclear. The CDR3 coding sequence is TGTGCCAGCAGTTCCCTGGAAGTGTGGGACACTGAAGCTTTCTTT. Translating gives CASSSLEVWDTEAFF.